This T cell receptor beta chain emerged from a study of T cells in Graves' hyperthyroidism and ophthalmopathy (dated by TCRdb to the late 2010s). For context, the study as a whole: Peripheral blood was sampled at the time of initial diagnosis, prior to any treatment. TCR V-J signatures able to tell the groups apart were searched for in a discovery cohort of 90 to 100 patients, of whom 43 had Graves' ophthalmopathy and about 60 had stable Graves' hyperthyroidism. Prospective prediction of ophthalmopathy was tested in an independent validation cohort consisting of some 19 hyperthyroidism patients and approximately 16 patients who later progressed to ophthalmopathy. The roughly 91 discovery patients were randomly divided into training and test sets at a 7:3 ratio. In six Graves' hyperthyroidism patients, the study also compared T-cell repertoires from thyroid tissue with T-cell repertoires from blood. Following sampling, methimazole starting at 30 mg daily was given to hyperthyroidism patients, and high-dose intravenous methylprednisolone was given to ophthalmopathy patients. The paper describes TCR Vbeta CDR3 sequencing of about 140 peripheral blood samples, made up of 43 ophthalmopathy patients, 70 to 80 hyperthyroidism patients and some 17 progressor patients. What the work shows at the level of the full study, not this receptor alone: During validation, the model predicted progression to ophthalmopathy a median of approximately 6.5 months ahead of onset, with more than 60% sensitivity and around 72% specificity. Most expanded thyroid clonotypes (frequency above 0.001) were also detected in blood, a finding suggesting that blood repertoires may reflect thyroid immune responses. Sample size was not statistically predetermined, and investigators were not blinded to group allocation. In cross-validation, a model built on a 13 V-J signature told ophthalmopathy apart from stable hyperthyroidism with approximately 90% sensitivity and 81% to 82% specificity, and in testing the same model reached 80%/75%.

Here V drops 10 bases and J drops 0 bases, and the junction holds 8 bases not matched to any gene. From the cysteine up to the phenylalanine, the CDR3 has a length of 15 residues. The entry retains the CDR3 DNA only, 45 bases that are in frame from base 1. CDR1 and CDR2, per the germline V gene (reference sequence), are LNHDA and SQIVND. The TCR beta CDR3 regions were amplified from RNA transcripts. The TCR CDR3 was subjected to a first round of RT-PCR using the HTBI primer set and the Qiagen OneStep RT-PCR kit. Libraries were constructed in a second round of multiplex PCR, after which size selection and purification were carried out. The libraries were sequenced on an Illumina HiSeq2000 using paired-end 100 bp reads. Per the authors' processing: SOAPnuke was used to process the raw data, removing reads that contained adapters or uncalled bases, had a mean Phred below 15, or lacked an exact match to the constant primer or identifier. High-quality paired reads were merged using COPE v1.2.5, and each unique nucleotide sequence was defined as a clonotype. MiTCR v1.1 was used to align the clonotypes against IMGT TRBV, TRBD and TRBJ reference segments. The analysis was restricted to V-J combinations with a frequency above 0.0001, which together covered just over 98% of the repertoires. The TCS score was defined as the ratio of F50 (clonal expansion) to E x V (chaos), calculated using BLOSUM62-based TCRdist between CDR3 peptides within each V-J. Welch's t-statistics and random forest reduced just over 500 V-J features to roughly 13, which were used in a naive Bayes classifier (R e1071). In TCRdb, the public reads were trimmed at Q25 with fastp and aligned with MiXCR, with productive beta chains retained. Every distinct CDR3 protein forms one entry, paired with its most common genes and DNA. The V and J calls here are based on TCRdb, not the publication. Here the sample has fewer than 400,000 distinct CDR3 sequences; 20% to 25% occur a single time. 70% to 75% of the sample is taken by the ten largest.

Stable Graves' hyperthyroidism was defined as the absence of progression to ophthalmopathy over 18 months of follow-up. The hyperthyroidism patients were between 18 and 65 years old and newly diagnosed, with a disease duration of less than 2 months. Any patient with an uncontrolled infection, another autoimmune disease, pregnancy or lactation was excluded. Diagnoses relied on clinical symptoms, serum thyroxine and TRAb, thyroid ultrasound and orbital computed tomography. Ficoll-Paque density gradient centrifugation was used to isolate PBMCs from about 10 ml of fresh peripheral blood. Total RNA was extracted with Trizol reagent, and quality was checked on an Agilent 2100 Bioanalyzer. On this clonotype: The antigen this receptor binds is unknown. No qualities accompany the bases; no much larger clone lies one base away.

The chain is assembled from TRBV19 and TRBJ2-2, with 7 bases aligning to TRBD1. The TCR originated in a man aged 45-60 years with Graves' hyperthyroidism. The sequencing sample was made of blood. The CDR3 here reads CATSQGTANTGELFF. The sequenced DNA is TGTGCCACCTCACAGGGGACCGCGAACACCGGGGAGCTGTTTTTT.